These 5 T cell receptor beta chains came from one sample sequenced in a study of blood T cells in healthy people across ages. Then a second PCR, running about 6 to 12 cycles, was carried out with a sample-barcoded 5' primer and a J-beta primer mix. TCRdb recomputed calls from the 5' RACE reads with MiXCR, one row per CDR3 protein. Among fewer than 900,000 distinct CDR3 sequences, 35% to 40% were seen once, and the ten largest hold over 10%. Material: blood. These receptors were taken from a man aged 18-30 years in good health.

The V gene is TRBV12-3 or TRBV12-4, the J gene TRBJ2-7; D perhaps matches TRBD1 (5 bases). The CDR3 extends over 15 amino acids. Trimming shortened V by 6 bases and J by 7 bases, and 22 bases separated the two germline ends. The CDR3 is CASRRVGQDFDEQYF. The CDR3 nucleotides are TGTGCCAGCAGGAGAGTGGGGCAGGATTTCGATGAGCAGTACTTC.

This clonotype was found a few times. The V and J genes are TRBV19 and TRBJ1-2; 8 bases map to TRBD1. In germline, CDR1 is LNHDA, CDR2 SQIVND (reference sequence). This CDR3 spans 16 amino acids. The V gene end was trimmed by 3 bases and the J gene end by 3 bases; junction bases not matched to a gene: 9. The CDR3 coding sequence is TGTGCCAGTAGTATTAGGACAGGGAGGTCGGACTATGGCTACACCTTC. This sequence encodes CASSIRTGRSDYGYTF.

This clonotype appeared many times. CDR3 nucleotides: TGTGCCAGCAGCTTAGTAGCGGGGGGACCATTAGGGACCCAGTACTTC. Protein: CASSLVAGGPLGTQYF. The chain has TRBV7-2 and TRBJ2-5; 10 bases line up with TRBD2. The V gene end was trimmed by 1 base and the J gene end by 7 bases; junction bases not matched to a gene: 9. Germline V gene sequence: CDR1 SGHTA, CDR2 FQGNSA. This CDR3 has 16 amino acids.

V gene TRBV6-5 combines with J gene TRBJ1-5; D gene uncertain. This CDR3 has 14 amino acids. With 6 bases removed from V and 1 base from J, the gap between germline ends came to 10 bases. From germline, CDR1 is MNHEY and CDR2 SVGAGI. CDR3 DNA sequence: TGTGCCAGCAGGCCCAATGGGAGCAATCAGCCCCAGCATTTT. It specifies CASRPNGSNQPQHF.

This clonotype was counted once. The genes are TRBV12-3 or TRBV12-4 and TRBJ1-2, with unresolved D. V lost 5 bases and J lost 8, with 18 bases in between. The CDR3 consists of 14 residues. The CDR3, as DNA: TGTGCCAGCAGTGTATCGGGCCCCGCGGGAGGCTACACCTTC. This translates into CASSVSGPAGGYTF.